The 21 T cell receptor beta chains presented below share a single source sample, sequenced in a study of T cells in Graves' hyperthyroidism and ophthalmopathy. The investigators amplified TCR beta CDR3 regions from RNA transcripts. Primed by the HTBI set, a first-round RT-PCR was run on the TCR CDR3. In TCRdb, the multiplex PCR reads were re-called with MiXCR into one record per CDR3 protein. The top ten hold approximately 7.2% of the sample, which has hundreds of thousands of distinct CDR3 sequences, 45% seen once. Sequenced input: peripheral blood or thyroid tissue (not recorded which). The receptors were gathered from an adult man with Graves' disease, either hyperthyroidism or ophthalmopathy (not recorded which).

J is TRBJ1-1 and V is TRBV29-1, with D tentatively TRBD1 (5 bases). Germline V CDR1 and CDR2: SQVTM, ANQGSEA. The CDR3 loop spans 10 amino acids. Trimming stripped 6 bases from V and 10 bases from J, with 12 bases between. CDR3 bases: TGCAGCGTGAGACCCGGGGGAGCTTTCTTT. It specifies CSVRPGGAFF.

This chain uses TRBV11-2 with TRBJ1-1, with 8 bases fitting TRBD1. The CDR3 contains 14 residues. Germline loops: CDR1 SGHAT, CDR2 FQNNGV. Trimming took 3 bases from V and 5 from J; bases not matched to a gene: 5. The CDR3 DNA reads TGTGCCAGCAGCTTCACGACAGGGGTGACTGAAGCTTTCTTT. Its protein is CASSFTTGVTEAFF.

This chain connects TRBV7-2 to TRBJ1-1; 10 bases match TRBD1. Per germline, CDR1 SGHTA and CDR2 FQGNSA. The V and J ends lost 9 bases and 4 bases, in that order; junction bases with no gene match: 14. The CDR3 spans 16 residues. The CDR3 spells CASRLTGGLKGTEAFF. CDR3 in DNA: TGTGCCAGTAGATTGACAGGGGGCCTGAAGGGCACTGAAGCTTTCTTT.

In its sample, this clonotype was seen many times. V is TRBV7-2 and J is TRBJ1-5, with 7 nucleotides matching TRBD1. This CDR3 contains 15 residues. After removal of 5 bases from V and 0 bases from J, the junction contained 4 bases not matched to a gene. Germline V gives CDR1 SGHTA, CDR2 FQGNSA. As DNA, the CDR3 is TGTGCCAGCAGCCCAGACAGGGATAGCAATCAGCCCCAGCATTTT. Encoded protein: CASSPDRDSNQPQHF.

The chain employs TRBV6-1 and TRBJ2-7; no reliable D call. V gave up 8 bases and J gave up 0 bases, with 20 bases separating them. The CDR3 has 16 amino acids. Germline-derived CDR1 and CDR2 are MNHNS and SASEGT. CDR3 amino acids: CASSPRAGKGSYEQYF. The CDR3 region has the DNA TGTGCCAGCTCACCCCGTGCTGGCAAGGGCTCCTACGAGCAGTACTTC.

CDR3 protein: CASSLSTDSYDYGYTF. In DNA form, the CDR3 reads TGTGCCAGCAGCTTGTCGACGGATTCCTATGACTATGGCTACACCTTC. The gene calls are TRBV7-9 and TRBJ1-2; D not certain. Germline V gene lookup returns CDR1 SEHNR and CDR2 FQNEAQ (reference sequence). Trimming left V 3 bases short and J 3 bases short, with 17 bases between. CDR3 length equals 16 residues.

This chain joins TRBV7-2 and TRBJ2-5; the match to TRBD2 covers 10 bases. Germline assignment: CDR1 SGHTA and CDR2 FQGNSA. The ends lost 5 bases at V and 4 bases at J; junction bases unmatched: 10. CDR3 length: 16 amino acids. CDR3 residues: CASSGPLLAGRETQYF. The CDR3 region has the DNA TGTGCCAGCAGCGGGCCCCTACTAGCGGGACGAGAGACCCAGTACTTC. The whole variable domain, filled in from reference TRBV7-2 and TRBJ2-5, reads GAGVSQSPSNKVTEKGKDVELRCDPISGHTALYWYRQSLGQGLEFLIYFQGNSAPDKSGLPSDRFSAERTGGSVSTLTIQRTQQEDSAVYLCASSGPLLAGRETQYFGPGTRLLVL.

Only a few counts were recorded for this clonotype. This chain uses TRBV11-1 with TRBJ1-1, with 10 bases lining up with TRBD1. This CDR3 spans 16 amino acids. Germline V gene sequence: CDR1 SGHAT, CDR2 FQDESV (reference sequence). Germline trimming cut 5 bases from V and 3 bases from J; bases unmatched to any gene: 9. The CDR3 sequence: CASSPGTGERDTEAFF. The CDR3 DNA is TGTGCCAGCAGCCCCGGGACAGGGGAACGAGACACTGAAGCTTTCTTT.

The chain combines TRBV3-1 with TRBJ1-1; no reliable D call. V was trimmed by 4 bases and J by 7 bases, leaving 10 bases between them. The CDR3 totals 12 residues. Germline-derived CDR1 and CDR2 are LGHDT and YNNKEL (reference sequence). The DNA for the CDR3 is TGTGCCAGCAGCCTAACCCGGGGTGAAGCTTTCTTT. Protein product: CASSLTRGEAFF.

This chain uses TRBV11-1 with TRBJ2-7; D is ambiguous. This CDR3 comprises 14 residues. The V end was cut by 3 bases, the J end by 3 bases, with 12 bases between. Germline V gives CDR1 SGHAT, CDR2 FQDESV (reference sequence). The CDR3 coding sequence is TGTGCCAGCAGCTTTAGGGCCCCTTTCTACGAGCAGTACTTC. Its protein is CASSFRAPFYEQYF.

V is TRBV6-6 and J is TRBJ1-1; D remains unclear. The germline CDR1 and CDR2 sequences are MNHNY and SVGAGI (reference sequence). V lost 2 bases, J lost 3 bases, and 10 bases lay in between. CDR3 length: 14 amino acids. The CDR3 DNA is TGTGCCAGCAGTTACAGCAGAGACCACACTGAAGCTTTCTTT. Its translation is CASSYSRDHTEAFF.

This clonotype was counted a few times. The V and J genes are TRBV12-5 and TRBJ1-5; D gene unclear. This CDR3 contains 16 residues. Germline V CDR1 and CDR2: LGHNT, FRNRAP. Trimming removed 0 bases at V and 1 base at J, with 10 bases between. CDR3 amino acids: CASGLVAGKSNQPQHF. CDR3 nucleotide sequence: TGTGCTAGTGGTTTGGTTGCGGGGAAGAGCAATCAGCCCCAGCATTTT. Combining the CDR3 with reference TRBV12-5 and TRBJ1-5 gives the whole variable domain DARVTQTPRHKVTEMGQEVTMRCQPILGHNTVFWYRQTMMQGLELLAYFRNRAPLDDSGMPKDRFSAEMPDATLATLKIQPSEPRDSAVYFCASGLVAGKSNQPQHFGDGTRLSIL.

This chain connects TRBV29-1 to TRBJ1-5, with 8 bases identical to TRBD1. This CDR3 has 12 residues. The V gene's germline CDR1 is SQVTM and CDR2 ANQGSEA. J lost 5 bases, V lost 8 bases, and 5 bases had no gene match. The CDR3 nucleotides read TGCAGCTTAGGACAGGGCGATCAGCCCCAGCATTTT. It is translated as CSLGQGDQPQHF.

This clonotype has ten or more counts. V and J are TRBV7-9 and TRBJ1-1; no clear D gene. The CDR3 is 12 residues long. Germline V gene lookup returns CDR1 SEHNR and CDR2 FQNEAQ (reference sequence). The V gene lost 11 bases and the J gene lost 1 base, with 11 bases spanning the gap. Here the CDR3 DNA reads TGTGCCTCCCAAGGCGGGAACACTGAAGCTTTCTTT. It yields the protein CASQGGNTEAFF.

The J gene is TRBJ2-7, the V gene TRBV9, with 9 bases identical to TRBD1. The V segment lost 4 bases and the J segment 12 bases; nucleotides outside the gene matches: 8. CDR3 length: 12 amino acids. Germline-derived CDR1 and CDR2 are SGDLS and YYNGEE. CDR3: CASSQDRGVRYF. The DNA for the CDR3 is TGTGCCAGCAGCCAAGACAGGGGGGTTCGGTACTTC. Using reference TRBV9 and TRBJ2-7 for the parts outside the CDR3, the full variable domain is DSGVTQTPKHLITATGQRVTLRCSPRSGDLSVYWYQQSLDQGLQFLIQYYNGEERAKGNILERFSAQQFPDLHSELNLSSLELGDSALYFCASSQDRGVRYFGPGTRLTVT.

V usage is TRBV18 and J usage is TRBJ2-7; no clear D. From germline, CDR1 is KGHSH and CDR2 LQKENI. This CDR3 has 16 amino acids. Trimming cost V 0 bases and J 5 bases, with 17 bases left between them. The CDR3 nucleotides read TGTGCCAGCTCACCACCCACCAGACCCCAGTTCCACGAGCAGTACTTC. Translating it yields CASSPPTRPQFHEQYF.

The chain has TRBV10-1 and TRBJ1-2; maybe TRBD1 (5 bases). The germline gives CDR1 WNHNN, CDR2 SYGVQD (reference sequence). This CDR3 has 13 residues. CDR3 sequence (DNA): TGCGCTTTATGGTCTCGTACGGGACTGGTCAACACCTTC. This translates into CALWSRTGLVNTF.

This clonotype has a single count. The gene calls are TRBV7-2 and TRBJ1-5; 9 bases match TRBD1. Per germline, CDR1 SGHTA and CDR2 FQGNSA. The CDR3 consists of 17 residues. Unmatched junction bases numbered 11, after V lost 3 bases and J lost 5 bases. The CDR3 DNA sequence: TGTGCCAGCAGCTTGTCCCGGGGACAGGGAGCTTATCAGCCCCAGCATTTT. It is translated as CASSLSRGQGAYQPQHF. Using reference TRBV7-2 and TRBJ1-5 for the parts outside the CDR3, the full variable domain is GAGVSQSPSNKVTEKGKDVELRCDPISGHTALYWYRQSLGQGLEFLIYFQGNSAPDKSGLPSDRFSAERTGGSVSTLTIQRTQQEDSAVYLCASSLSRGQGAYQPQHFGDGTRLSIL.

Worth noting for this clonotype: The junction and the germline gene differ at one end; a read error may be behind it. The J gene is TRBJ2-7, the V gene TRBV7-9; 8 bases fit TRBD1. The CDR3 is made up of 18 amino acids. Germline values: CDR1 SEHNR, CDR2 FQNEAQ (reference sequence). For the CDR3, the DNA is TGTGCCAGCAGCTTAGCGCATCAGGGGGCGATTTCCCCCTACAAGCAGTACTTC. Translation: CASSLAHQGAISPYKQYF.

This clonotype was found many times. V is TRBV5-1 and J is TRBJ1-1; D gene ambiguous. Trimming took off 4 bases at V and 0 bases at J, with 10 bases between the two ends. The germline CDR1 and CDR2 sequences are SGHRS and YFSETQ. The CDR3 loop spans 14 amino acids. For the CDR3, the DNA is TGCGCCAGCAGCGACGGAATTATGAACACTGAAGCTTTCTTT. Encoded protein: CASSDGIMNTEAFF.

The CDR3 reads CASSQAGETSPLHF. The CDR3 DNA reads as TGTGCCAGCAGCCAAGCAGGGGAAACATCACCCCTCCACTTT. This sequence joins TRBV9 and TRBJ1-6; maybe TRBD1 (6 bases). The V gene lost 4 bases and the J gene lost 10 bases, with 15 bases spanning the gap. Germline-derived CDR1 and CDR2 are SGDLS and YYNGEE. The CDR3 is 14 amino acids.